The clone carrying this T cell receptor beta chain was counted only a few times. What it binds is not known. It may be a read error: a sequence one base away is much more abundant. Lacking the conserved final phenylalanine or tryptophan, this CDR3 likely reflects a read error. Arm-PCR with iRepertoire HTBI primers amplified the CDR3 regions for these TCR beta libraries. From the multiplex PCR reads, TCRdb called clonotypes with MiXCR, one entry per CDR3 protein. Here the sample spans about 450,000 distinct CDR3 sequences, approximately 15% being singletons. Regarding time point: newly diagnosed GD, antithyroid drugs for less than 3 months. PBMC-extracted RNA yielded the TCR library. This entry belongs to a study of regulatory T cells in long-lasting Graves disease. General study points: The study found TRBV28, TRBJ1-2 and TRBJ2-5 favored in persistent disease.

Trimming cost V 10 bases and J 0 bases, with 15 bases left between them. The germline V gene has CDR1 MNHNS and CDR2 SASEGT. The length of the CDR3 is 14 residues. These same records also appear under a second study, on T cells in Graves' hyperthyroidism and ophthalmopathy. That publication notes: Stable Graves' hyperthyroidism denoted no ophthalmopathy progression over 18 months. Patients aged 18 to 65 with hyperthyroidism were newly diagnosed, with duration under 2 months. Also found in blood were most expanded thyroid clonotypes above 0.001.

This clonotype originated in a woman aged 50 to 65 with Graves disease. The sample in question was peripheral blood mononuclear cells (PBMCs), obtained at new diagnosis, from a patient treated with antithyroid drugs. J is TRBJ1-1 and V is TRBV6-1; maybe TRBD1 (6 bases). Here the CDR3 reads CAIQSTGMNTEAFL. The CDR3 DNA is TGTGCCATCCAGAGTACAGGGATGAACACTGAAGCTTTCCTT.